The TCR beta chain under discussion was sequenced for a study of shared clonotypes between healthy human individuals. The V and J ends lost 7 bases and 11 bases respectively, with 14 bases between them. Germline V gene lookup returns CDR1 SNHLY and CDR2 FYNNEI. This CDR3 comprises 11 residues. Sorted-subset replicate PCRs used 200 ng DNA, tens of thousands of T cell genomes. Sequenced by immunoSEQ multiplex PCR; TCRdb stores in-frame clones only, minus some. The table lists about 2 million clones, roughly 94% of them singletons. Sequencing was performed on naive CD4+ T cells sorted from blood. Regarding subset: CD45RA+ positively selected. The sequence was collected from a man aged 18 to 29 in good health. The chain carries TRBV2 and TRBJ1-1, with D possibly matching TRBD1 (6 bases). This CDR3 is CASTYGQKAFF. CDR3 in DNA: TGTGCCAGCACCTACGGACAGAAGGCTTTCTTT.